The 30 T cell receptor beta chains reported below all come from one sample, sequenced in a study of blood T cells in healthy people across ages. Then a second PCR, running roughly 6 to 11 cycles, was carried out with a sample-barcoded 5' primer and a J-beta primer mix. TCRdb analysed the 5' RACE reads with MiXCR anew, one entry per CDR3 protein. Of around 650,000 distinct CDR3 sequences listed, approximately 29% were seen once; the top ten hold less than 20%. Sequencing was done on a sample of blood. Receptors were obtained from an elderly woman in good health.

With respect to this clonotype: A read error may be the cause here, since a much bigger clone is one base away. This CDR3 fails to terminate in the conserved phenylalanine or tryptophan, so it likely reflects a read error. V gene TRBV20-1 combines with J gene TRBJ1-2, with 10 bases fitting TRBD1. CDR1 is DFQATT and CDR2 is SNEGSKA in the germline V gene (reference sequence). CDR3 length equals 15 residues. V dropped 0 bases and J dropped 8; count of bases not matched to a gene: 9. Written as DNA, the CDR3 is TGCAGTGCTAGAGATCGAGAGGGGACAGGGGAGGGCTACACCTGC. Its protein product is CSARDREGTGEGYTC.

This clonotype was counted many times. The chain employs TRBV7-2 and TRBJ2-5, with D tentatively TRBD1 (5 bases). Germline CDR1 SGHTA, CDR2 FQGNSA. The CDR3 sequence is 14 residues long. V lost 6 bases, J lost 1 base, and 12 bases lay in between. The CDR3 DNA is TGTGCCAGCAGTACACGACAGTTCCAAGAGACCCAGTACTTC. Amino acid sequence: CASSTRQFQETQYF.

The gene calls are TRBV20-1 and TRBJ2-7; D is perhaps TRBD2 (6 bases). The CDR3 covers 13 residues. CDR1 is DFQATT, CDR2 SNEGSKA, per germline (reference sequence). V was trimmed by 3 bases and J by 10 bases, leaving 19 bases between them. The CDR3 here is CSASVPGGRSQYF. CDR3 nucleotide sequence: TGCAGTGCTAGCGTCCCCGGGGGTAGGAGCCAGTACTTC.

This clonotype has just a few counts. The rearrangement links TRBV5-1 to TRBJ2-3, with 8 bases aligning to TRBD1. This CDR3 comprises 17 residues. The V segment lost 1 base and the J segment 0 bases; nucleotides outside the gene matches: 7. Germline V gene lookup returns CDR1 SGHRS and CDR2 YFSETQ. The chain's CDR3 is CASSLNRQGPSTDTQYF. DNA of the CDR3: TGCGCCAGCAGCTTGAACCGACAGGGGCCTAGCACAGATACGCAGTATTTT. Full variable domain (remainder filled in from reference TRBV5-1 and TRBJ2-3): KAGVTQTPRYLIKTRGQQVTLSCSPISGHRSVSWYQQTPGQGLQFLFEYFSETQRNKGNFPGRFSGRQFSNSRSEMNVSTLELGDSALYLCASSLNRQGPSTDTQYFGPGTRLTVL.

At least ten counts were recorded for this clonotype. The chain has TRBV6-5 and TRBJ1-2; a weak D match, TRBD1 (6 bases). Trimming removed 6 bases at V and 7 bases at J, with 9 bases between. This CDR3 contains 11 residues. Looked up from germline, CDR1 is MNHEY and CDR2 is SVGAGI. The CDR3 DNA follows: TGTGCCAGCAGCACAGGGCGTGGCTACACCTTC. Amino acids: CASSTGRGYTF.

The sample holds a few counts of this clonotype. CDR3 protein: CASSPTGGLGTEAFF. The CDR3 DNA reads TGTGCCAGCAGCCCAACGGGGGGGTTGGGAACTGAAGCTTTCTTT. This chain connects TRBV7-6 to TRBJ1-1; D may be TRBD1 (5 bases). The length of the CDR3 is 15 residues. The germline CDR1 and CDR2 sequences are SGHVS and FNYEAQ. The V and J ends lost 5 bases and 5 bases respectively, with 18 bases between them.

This clonotype was counted ten times or more. DNA for the CDR3: TGTGCCAGCCTTCTCGCCGGGGGGGTATCTAATCAGCCCCAGCATTTT. Translation: CASLLAGGVSNQPQHF. The V and J genes are TRBV6-2 or TRBV6-3 and TRBJ1-5; tentatively, D is TRBD1 (5 bases). The CDR3 loop spans 16 amino acids. From germline, CDR1 is MNHEY and CDR2 SVGEGT. V was pared by 8 bases and J by 4 bases, with 21 bases between.

This clonotype has a count of ten or more. The rearrangement uses TRBV14 and TRBJ2-5, with no clear D. Looked up from germline, CDR1 is SGHDN and CDR2 is FVKESK. CDR3 size: 12 residues. Trimming left V 4 bases short and J 3 bases short, with 6 bases between. The CDR3 spells CASSRKEETQYF. The CDR3, as DNA: TGTGCCAGCAGCCGGAAGGAAGAGACCCAGTACTTC.

At least ten counts were recorded for this clonotype. The chain links TRBV6-5 to TRBJ1-6; 7 bases are a match to TRBD1. Trimming removed 5 bases from V and 8 bases from J; junction bases left unmatched: 9. CDR1 is MNHEY and CDR2 is SVGAGI in the germline V gene. The CDR3 has 15 residues. CDR3 DNA: TGTGCCAGCAGTGCCACAGGGGCCAAGGATTCACCCCTCCACTTT. It encodes CASSATGAKDSPLHF.

This clonotype was detected a few times. The junction does not match germline at one end; this may be a read error. The J gene is TRBJ2-1, the V gene TRBV11-3, with 7 bases that match TRBD1. Germline CDR1 SGHNT, CDR2 YENEEA. There are 15 residues in the CDR3. This CDR3 reads CAGSLGTGTVFEQFF. CDR3 DNA sequence: TGTGCCGGCAGCTTGGGGACCGGGACAGTTTTCGAGCAGTTCTTC.

As concerns this clonotype: One end of the junction is discordant with germline, which a read error may explain. This CDR3 reads CSARDGYYNEQYF. The CDR3 region has the DNA TGCAGCGCTAGAGATGGCTACTACAATGAGCAGTACTTC. The chain links TRBV20-1 to TRBJ2-5; D remains unclear. The germline V gene encodes CDR1 DFQATT and CDR2 SNEGSKA (reference sequence). This CDR3 region has 13 residues.

This clonotype was picked up many times. The J gene is TRBJ2-1, the V gene TRBV9, with D tentatively TRBD2 (5 bases). The germline V and J ends were trimmed by 0 bases and 12 bases, with 19 bases remaining between them. In germline, CDR1 is SGDLS, CDR2 YYNGEE. The CDR3 runs 15 residues. In nucleotides, the CDR3 is TGTGCCAGCAGCGTAGCTACGGACTTTTCTCCGGGGCAGTTCTTC. It specifies CASSVATDFSPGQFF.

The rearrangement links TRBV10-2 to TRBJ1-1; D unclear. CDR1 and CDR2 from the germline V gene are WSHSY and SAAADI. This CDR3 spans 16 amino acids. With 3 bases removed from V and 4 bases from J, the gap between germline ends came to 18 bases. This CDR3 reads CASSDIIGTSGTEAFF. For the CDR3, the DNA is TGCGCCAGCAGTGATATAATTGGCACCTCGGGCACTGAAGCTTTCTTT.

The chain recombines TRBV4-2 with TRBJ2-3; 8 nucleotides line up with TRBD2. V lost 0 bases to trimming and J lost 6 bases; unmatched junction nucleotides: 11. Germline V gene data show CDR1 as LGHNA and CDR2 as YNFKEQ. This CDR3 spans 17 amino acids. CDR3 sequence reads: CASSQDGIGGGGDTQYF. CDR3 DNA sequence: TGTGCCAGCAGCCAAGACGGGATCGGGGGGGGCGGGGATACGCAGTATTTT.

The chain uses TRBV20-1 and TRBJ2-7; D possibly corresponds to TRBD1 (5 bases). This CDR3 comprises 13 residues. The ends were cut back, 3 bases at V and 1 base at J, with 10 bases in the middle. Germline values: CDR1 DFQATT, CDR2 SNEGSKA (reference sequence). The CDR3 sequence is CSARTDSSYEQYF. CDR3 DNA: TGCAGTGCTAGGACCGACAGTTCCTACGAGCAGTACTTC.

This sequence joins TRBV6-2 or TRBV6-3 and TRBJ2-3; the match to TRBD2 covers 7 bases. The V and J ends lost 4 bases and 2 bases, in that order; junction bases with no gene match: 6. The CDR3 consists of 15 residues. Germline CDR1 reads MNHEY; CDR2 reads SVGEGT. CDR3 DNA: TGTGCCAGCAGTTCCCGGGGGGTCTACACAGATACGCAGTATTTT. Translation gives CASSSRGVYTDTQYF.

This clonotype was recorded many times. V is TRBV7-9 and J is TRBJ1-2; no definite D call. This CDR3 region has 13 residues. V lost 3 bases and J lost 6, with 11 bases in between. The germline V gene encodes CDR1 SEHNR and CDR2 FQNEAQ (reference sequence). The CDR3 reads CASSLYSPNGYTF. CDR3 sequence (DNA): TGTGCCAGCAGCTTGTATTCGCCAAATGGCTACACCTTC. The whole variable domain, remainder taken from reference TRBV7-9 and TRBJ1-2, is DTGVSQNPRHKITKRGQNVTFRCDPISEHNRLYWYRQTLGQGPEFLTYFQNEAQLEKSRLLSDRFSAERPKGSFSTLEIQRTEQGDSAMYLCASSLYSPNGYTFGSGTRLTVV.

This chain joins TRBV29-1 and TRBJ2-2; 7 positions agree with TRBD1. The trim removed 6 bases at V and 0 bases at J, leaving 4 bases unmatched. Germline CDR1 is SQVTM and CDR2 is ANQGSEA. The CDR3 loop spans 14 amino acids. The CDR3 DNA reads as TGCAGCGTGGTCGGGACAGCGAACACCGGGGAGCTGTTTTTT. Residues: CSVVGTANTGELFF.

About this clonotype: At one end the junction does not follow the germline gene, possibly because of a read error. The chain joins TRBV11-2 to TRBJ1-4, with unresolved D. Germline assignment: CDR1 SGHAT and CDR2 FQNNGV. This CDR3 comprises 13 residues. CDR3: CGSSLDEYEKLFF. CDR3 coding DNA: TGTGGCAGCAGCTTAGATGAGTACGAAAAACTGTTTTTT.

This clonotype has a count of ten or more. This chain uses TRBV5-1 with TRBJ2-5; D is possibly TRBD1 or TRBD2 (5 bases each). This CDR3 has 15 amino acids. Germline V gene sequence: CDR1 SGHRS, CDR2 YFSETQ. V was trimmed by 0 bases and J by 2 bases, leaving 11 bases between them. CDR3 sequence reads: CASSLAPGRQETQYF. The CDR3 bases are TGCGCCAGCAGCTTGGCCCCGGGACGGCAAGAGACCCAGTACTTC.

About this clonotype: A much larger clone lies one base from this, so it may be a read error. This sequence joins TRBV5-1 and TRBJ1-2; the D is unclear. The germline CDR1 and CDR2 sequences are SGHRS and YFSETQ. CDR3 length: 14 amino acids. Here the CDR3 reads CASGLNGANYGYTF. Written as DNA, the CDR3 is TGCGCCAGCGGCTTGAACGGGGCTAACTATGGCTACACCTTC.

The sample holds a few counts of this clonotype. The genes are TRBV29-1 and TRBJ2-3, with 8 bases that match TRBD1. This CDR3 has 13 residues. V dropped 5 bases and J dropped 4; count of bases not matched to a gene: 5. The germline CDR1 and CDR2 sequences are SQVTM and ANQGSEA. CDR3 in amino acids: CSVRTGGSDTQYF. DNA of the CDR3: TGCAGCGTTCGTACAGGGGGATCAGATACGCAGTATTTT.

A note on this clonotype: The junction departs from the called germline gene at one end, perhaps through a read error. The chain joins TRBV20-1 to TRBJ2-1, with no clear D. Per the germline V gene, CDR1 is DFQATT and CDR2 is SNEGSKA (reference sequence). This CDR3 region has 15 residues. CDR3 bases: TGCAGTGTCAACGCCCTCGGCAGGTTCTACAATGAACAGTTCTTC. The encoded protein is CSVNALGRFYNEQFF.

The rearrangement joins TRBV6-2 or TRBV6-3 to TRBJ2-4; a weak D match, TRBD1 (6 bases). V shed 6 bases and J shed 13 bases, with 22 bases lying between them. From germline, CDR1 is MNHEY and CDR2 SVGEGT. The CDR3 covers 14 residues. CDR3 DNA sequence: TGTGCCAGCAGGCCACCGGGACACCCCTACGGGCAGTACTTC. Amino acid sequence: CASRPPGHPYGQYF.

The V gene is TRBV7-6, the J gene TRBJ2-2; D is possibly TRBD1 or TRBD2 (7 bases each). The length of the CDR3 is 14 residues. The germline gives CDR1 SGHVS, CDR2 FNYEAQ. The V gene lost 6 bases and the J gene lost 6 bases, with 14 bases spanning the gap. The CDR3 sequence is CASRSTGRAGELFF. The CDR3 DNA reads TGTGCCAGCAGATCGACAGGGAGGGCCGGGGAGCTGTTTTTT.

The chain combines TRBV24-1 with TRBJ2-5, with D possibly being TRBD1 or TRBD2 (5 bases each). Germline CDR1 KGHDR, CDR2 SFDVKD. The germline V and J ends were trimmed by 3 bases and 3 bases, with 16 bases remaining between them. The CDR3 extends over 16 amino acids. CDR3 in DNA: TGTGCCACCAGTGATGGGGGTGGGGCAGAAGAAGAGACCCAGTACTTC. Protein sequence: CATSDGGGAEEETQYF.

This chain joins TRBV6-1 and TRBJ1-5, with D possibly TRBD1 on 6 matching bases. Looked up from germline, CDR1 is MNHNS and CDR2 is SASEGT. The CDR3 sequence is 15 residues long. Trimming shortened V by 1 base and J by 7 bases, and 14 bases separated the two germline ends. In DNA, the CDR3 is TGTGCCAGCAGTGAAGTGGGCAGGGGAGGCCAGCCCCAGCATTTT. It codes for CASSEVGRGGQPQHF.

The chain combines TRBV21-1 with TRBJ2-7; no DNA check was done on the table's D call, TRBD1. TRBV21-1 is a recognized pseudogene. This CDR3 contains 13 residues. The DNA for the CDR3 is TGTGCCGGCAGCATAGGCAGGGGGTACGAGCAGTACTTC. Translation: CAGSIGRGYEQYF.

This clonotype was counted between two and nine times. The chain uses TRBV10-3 and TRBJ1-3; 10 nucleotides agree with TRBD1. CDR1 is ENHRY, CDR2 SYGVKD, per germline. This CDR3 contains 16 residues. V was pared by 4 bases and J by 1 base, with 4 bases of the junction left unmatched. The CDR3 here is CAISVTGQGSGNTIYF. In DNA, the CDR3 is TGTGCCATCAGTGTGACGGGACAGGGGTCTGGAAACACCATATATTTT.

Comments on this clonotype: This sequence may be a read error, since a much larger clone differs from it by one base. This rearrangement joins TRBV29-1 to TRBJ2-7; D could derive from TRBD1 or TRBD2 (5 bases each). In germline, CDR1 is SQVTM, CDR2 ANQGSEA. Trimming removed 6 bases at V and 7 bases at J, with 16 bases between. The CDR3 runs 12 residues. The CDR3 sequence: CSVGVGRNEQYF. CDR3 DNA sequence: TGCAGCGTGGGGGTGGGGCGGAATGAGCAGTACTTC.